Shown below are 25 T cell receptor beta chains from a single sample sequenced in a study of T cell responses to AZD1222 COVID-19 vaccine. Using immunoSEQ multiplex PCR, the repertoire was profiled, and TCRdb retains in-frame clones only, with some absent. The repertoire holds roughly 120,000 clones, with around 88% as singletons. The source was peripheral blood, collected on day 0 of AZD1222 vaccination. The receptors derive from an adult in good health.

The rearrangement uses TRBV12-3 or TRBV12-4 and TRBJ1-5; D might be TRBD1 (5 bases). Trimming cost V 6 bases and J 8 bases, with 11 bases left between them. The CDR3 totals 12 residues. The CDR3 region has the DNA TGTGCCAGCAGACGGGGGGAAGAGCCCCAGCATTTT. This codes for CASRRGEEPQHF.

This chain links TRBV9 with TRBJ1-1; TRBD1 is a possible D gene (5 bases). Deletions cut 1 base from V and 8 bases from J, with 12 bases between. The CDR3 is 13 residues long. Germline V lookup: CDR1 SGDLS, CDR2 YYNGEE. The CDR3 sequence: CASSVSGLTEAFF. The CDR3 DNA is TGTGCCAGCAGCGTATCGGGACTGACCGAAGCTTTCTTT.

This chain uses TRBV2 with TRBJ1-5, with D unclear. V lost 6 bases and J 7 bases, leaving 10 bases between the germline ends. The CDR3 consists of 12 residues. The germline CDR1 and CDR2 sequences are SNHLY and FYNNEI. DNA of the CDR3: TGTGCCAGCAGGGTTATCGGGCAGCCCCAGCATTTT. It yields the protein CASRVIGQPQHF.

This clone was observed a single time. The chain joins TRBV3-1 (or the pseudogene TRBV3-2) to TRBJ1-2, with 10 bases lining up with TRBD1. Trimming took 1 base from V and 5 from J; bases not matched to a gene: 4. Germline loops: CDR1 LGHDT, CDR2 YNNKEL (reference sequence). The CDR3 has 15 amino acids. CDR3 region: CASSQGGQGRYGYTF. The CDR3, as DNA: TGTGCCAGCAGCCAAGGGGGACAGGGGAGGTATGGCTACACCTTC.

The V and J genes are TRBV15 and TRBJ1-4; 9 bases line up with TRBD1. Losses at the gene ends were 2 bases for V and 7 bases for J; bases not matched to a gene: 8. Germline V gene lookup returns CDR1 LNHNV and CDR2 YYDKDF (reference sequence). This CDR3 comprises 16 residues. The CDR3 DNA is TGTGCCACCAGCAGATCGACACAGGGGGCGGGTGAAAAACTGTTTTTT. This encodes CATSRSTQGAGEKLFF. Based on the CDR3 plus reference TRBV15 and TRBJ1-4, the full variable domain is DAMVIQNPRYQVTQFGKPVTLSCSQTLNHNVMYWYQQKSSQAPKLLFHYYDKDFNNEADTPDNFQSRRPNTSFCFLDIRSPGLGDTAMYLCATSRSTQGAGEKLFFGSGTQLSVL.

This chain connects TRBV21-1 to TRBJ1-5. TRBV21-1 is reported as a pseudogene. This CDR3 region has 15 residues. The CDR3 nucleotides are TGTGCCAGCAGCAAATGTCGGGATAGCAATCAGCCCCAGCATTTT. Its protein product is CASSKCRDSNQPQHF.

V is TRBV15 and J is TRBJ1-5; D remains unclear. V was pared by 1 base and J by 6 bases, with 13 bases between. The CDR3 is made up of 15 amino acids. The germline V gene has CDR1 LNHNV and CDR2 YYDKDF (reference sequence). The CDR3 sequence: CATSRVVSGSQPQHF. CDR3 bases: TGTGCCACCAGCAGAGTCGTTTCGGGAAGTCAGCCCCAGCATTTT.

The chain joins TRBV4-2 to TRBJ1-6, with TRBD1 as a possible D gene (5 bases). CDR1 and CDR2 from the germline V gene are LGHNA and YNFKEQ. CDR3 size: 18 residues. Trimming removed 0 bases from V and 4 bases from J, with 16 bases in between. The CDR3 region is CASSQDYPPGLYNSPLHF. The DNA of the CDR3 is TGTGCCAGCAGCCAAGATTACCCTCCGGGACTTTATAATTCACCCCTCCACTTT.

This clone appeared once. The V call is TRBV6-1, the J call TRBJ1-4, with D possibly TRBD1 on 6 matching bases. In germline, CDR1 is MNHNS, CDR2 SASEGT. Trimming took off 2 bases at V and 7 bases at J, with 8 bases between the two ends. This CDR3 contains 13 residues. This CDR3 is CASSEQGTEKLFF. The CDR3 nucleotides read TGTGCCAGCAGTGAACAGGGGACTGAAAAACTGTTTTTT.

The rearrangement uses TRBV7-2 and TRBJ2-5; D is perhaps TRBD1 (6 bases). Germline CDR1 reads SGHTA; CDR2 reads FQGNSA. The CDR3 is 14 residues long. Trimming pared 5 bases from V and 1 base from J, leaving 11 bases between. In DNA form, the CDR3 reads TGTGCCAGCAGCGCAACAGGGTCCCAAGAGACCCAGTACTTC. This translates into CASSATGSQETQYF.

The chain employs TRBV6-1 and TRBJ1-5; 7 bases fit TRBD1. The germline gives CDR1 MNHNS, CDR2 SASEGT. The CDR3 runs to 16 residues. The V and J ends lost 4 bases and 3 bases, in that order; junction bases with no gene match: 9. CDR3 protein: CASSGGQRNINQPQHF. In DNA, the CDR3 is TGTGCCAGCAGTGGGGGACAGAGGAATATCAATCAGCCCCAGCATTTT.

This clone occurred a few times. The rearrangement uses TRBV3-1 (or the pseudogene TRBV3-2) and TRBJ2-1; D possibly uses TRBD1 or TRBD2 (6 bases each). V was shortened by 4 bases and J by 4 bases, with 11 bases between the two germline ends. The CDR3 is 14 amino acids. Germline CDR1 LGHDT, CDR2 YNNKEL (reference sequence). This chain's CDR3 is CASSPAGTYNEQFF. The DNA of the CDR3 is TGTGCCAGCAGCCCCGCGGGGACATACAATGAGCAGTTCTTC.

The chain carries TRBV10-3 and TRBJ1-2; D unclear. V was shortened by 6 bases and J by 0 bases, with 11 bases between the two germline ends. The CDR3 spans 14 residues. The germline gives CDR1 ENHRY, CDR2 SYGVKD. The CDR3 DNA follows: TGTGCCATCAGAGATGGTAACGCTAACTATGGCTACACCTTC. Its translation is CAIRDGNANYGYTF.

V is TRBV28 and J is TRBJ2-7; D remains ambiguous. The germline V gene encodes CDR1 MDHEN and CDR2 SYDVKM. The CDR3 is made up of 12 amino acids. The germline V and J ends were trimmed by 6 bases and 3 bases, with 9 bases remaining between them. The CDR3 nucleotides read TGTGCCAGCAGCGTCAGTTTCTACGAGCAGTACTTC. Translation: CASSVSFYEQYF.

This rearrangement joins TRBV10-2 to TRBJ2-3, with 9 bases identical to TRBD2. The CDR3 has 16 amino acids. Germline CDR1 and CDR2: WSHSY and SAAADI. The V gene end was trimmed by 8 bases and the J gene end by 2 bases; junction bases not matched to a gene: 11. CDR3 loop: CASGKTSGGVTDTQYF. The CDR3 nucleotides are TGCGCCAGCGGGAAGACTAGCGGAGGCGTCACAGATACGCAGTATTTT.

As regards this clone: One end of the junction does not line up with germline, which may come from a read error. The chain links TRBV27 to TRBJ2-1; possible D gene TRBD1, 6 bases. CDR1 is MNHEY, CDR2 SMNVEV, per germline (reference sequence). The CDR3 spans 12 residues. CDR3 DNA: TGTGCCTGCAGGGGCGCCTACAATGAGCAGTTCTTC. Translation: CACRGAYNEQFF.

V is TRBV5-1 and J is TRBJ1-1, with D uncertain. V was clipped by 2 bases and J by 2 bases, with 7 bases between them. The CDR3 has 13 residues. Looked up from germline, CDR1 is SGHRS and CDR2 is YFSETQ. The CDR3 sequence is CASSFDTNTEAFF. The CDR3 DNA reads as TGCGCCAGCAGCTTTGACACAAACACTGAAGCTTTCTTT.

The table lists this clone with many counts. V usage is TRBV25-1 and J usage is TRBJ2-3, with D uncertain. This CDR3 spans 14 amino acids. CDR1 MGHDK and CDR2 SYGVNS come from the germline V gene. The V end lost 6 bases, the J end lost 3 bases, and 13 bases lay between the germline ends. CDR3 nucleotide sequence: TGTGCCAGCAGGGACCGGCCCCGAACAGATACGCAGTATTTT. Translating it yields CASRDRPRTDTQYF. Using reference TRBV25-1 and TRBJ2-3 for the parts outside the CDR3, the full variable domain is EADIYQTPRYLVIGTGKKITLECSQTMGHDKMYWYQQDPGMELHLIHYSYGVNSTEKGDLSSESTVSRIRTEHFPLTLESARPSHTSQYLCASRDRPRTDTQYFGPGTRLTVL.

This rearrangement joins TRBV11-3 to TRBJ2-6, with D hard to call. This CDR3 is 15 amino acids long. The V end lost 5 bases, the J end lost 0 bases, and 8 bases lay between the germline ends. CDR1 SGHNT and CDR2 YENEEA come from the germline V gene. As DNA, the CDR3 is TGTGCCAGCAGCGCCGGAGCCTCTGGGGCCAACGTCCTGACTTTC. Encoded protein: CASSAGASGANVLTF.

This rearrangement joins TRBV29-1 to TRBJ2-6; D call uncertain. Trimming removed 5 bases from V and 0 bases from J, with 8 bases in between. This CDR3 has 14 amino acids. Looked up from germline, CDR1 is SQVTM and CDR2 is ANQGSEA. This CDR3 is CSVRASSGANVLTF. The CDR3 DNA is TGCAGCGTTCGAGCCAGCTCTGGGGCCAACGTCCTGACTTTC. Based on the CDR3 plus reference TRBV29-1 and TRBJ2-6, the full variable domain is SAVISQKPSRDICQRGTSLTIQCQVDSQVTMMFWYRQQPGQSLTLIATANQGSEATYESGFVIDKFPISRPNLTFSTLTVSNMSPEDSSIYLCSVRASSGANVLTFGAGSRLTVL.

CDR3 protein: CASSYSPGTAHYEQYF. The CDR3 DNA sequence: TGTGCCAGCAGTTACTCACCCGGGACAGCCCACTACGAGCAGTACTTC. The chain recombines TRBV6-7 with TRBJ2-7; 7 bases align to TRBD1. TRBV6-7 carries the ORF label, with uncertain function. The CDR3 runs to 16 residues. The V gene end was trimmed by 0 bases and the J gene end by 3 bases; junction bases not matched to a gene: 8.

The rearrangement uses TRBV27 and TRBJ1-1; D is unclear. V shed 4 bases and J shed 7 bases, with 13 bases lying between them. The CDR3 totals 13 residues. Germline CDR1 and CDR2: MNHEY and SMNVEV (reference sequence). Here the CDR3 reads CASSWSGRDEAFF. DNA of the CDR3: TGTGCCAGCAGTTGGAGCGGGCGGGATGAAGCTTTCTTT.

The CDR3 region has the DNA TGTGCCAGCAGCTTGGGTAACAGGGGACAAGAGACCCAGTACTTC. It yields the protein CASSLGNRGQETQYF. The V call is TRBV11-3, the J call TRBJ2-5; 7 bases are a match to TRBD1. The CDR3 loop spans 15 amino acids. Trimming cost V 3 bases and J 2 bases; bases outside gene matches: 6. Germline V lookup: CDR1 SGHNT, CDR2 YENEEA. Together with reference TRBV11-3 and TRBJ2-5, the CDR3 gives the full variable domain: EAGVVQSPRYKIIEKKQPVAFWCNPISGHNTLYWYLQNLGQGPELLIRYENEEAVDDSQLPKDRFSAERLKGVDSTLKIQPAELGDSAVYLCASSLGNRGQETQYFGPGTRLLVL.

V is TRBV6-5 and J is TRBJ1-1, with D possibly matching TRBD1 (5 bases). Germline CDR1 reads MNHEY; CDR2 reads SVGAGI. The CDR3 covers 15 residues. Trimming cost V 4 bases and J 0 bases, with 12 bases left between them. The CDR3 DNA is TGTGCCAGCAGTTTGACGACAGCAATGAACACTGAAGCTTTCTTT. Protein sequence: CASSLTTAMNTEAFF.

This chain's CDR3 is CASSAVESGDHNEQFF. CDR3 nucleotide sequence: TGTGCCAGCAGTGCCGTGGAGAGCGGGGATCACAATGAGCAGTTCTTC. The chain uses TRBV6-4 and TRBJ2-1, with 7 bases aligning to TRBD2. The V gene's germline CDR1 is MRHNA and CDR2 SNTAGT. After removal of 4 bases from V and 5 bases from J, the junction contained 11 bases not matched to a gene. This CDR3 contains 16 residues.